The rows below give T cell receptor beta chains drawn from one sample of a study of Ad26.COV2.S vaccination and SARS-CoV-2 variants. Using immunoSEQ multiplex PCR, the repertoire was profiled, and TCRdb retains in-frame clones only, with some absent. The sample holds some 190,000 clones, roughly 85% seen once. The specimen comprised peripheral blood, sampled after recovery from COVID-19. Source of these receptors: a human donor who had recovered from COVID-19. Each CDR3 is given with its conserved first and last residue. Each record gives: J gene, D gene, clone size, V gene, CDR3 protein, CDR3 DNA. D genes are given only for firm matches. The size field is filled for only some rows; it gives once, few, many or a size class.

J: TRBJ2-7; D: TRBD2; size: once; V: TRBV11-2; CDR3: CASSPRMGGGGEQYF; DNA: TGTGCCAGCAGCCCCCGAATGGGCGGGGGTGGAGAGCAGTACTTC
J: TRBJ1-2; D: TRBD1; size: -; V: TRBV18; CDR3: CASSPGQGTLEGYTF; DNA: TGTGCCAGCTCACCGGGACAGGGGACTCTCGAAGGCTACACCTTC
J: TRBJ2-7; D: -; size: -; V: TRBV19; CDR3: CASSIEGRGSYEQYF; DNA: TGTGCCAGTAGTATAGAGGGACGTGGATCCTACGAGCAGTACTTC
J: TRBJ2-3; D: -; size: many; V: TRBV27; CDR3: CASSLQRRSTDTQYF; DNA: TGTGCCAGCAGTTTACAGCGCCGGAGCACAGATACGCAGTATTTT
J: TRBJ2-2; D: TRBD2; size: -; V: TRBV5-4; CDR3: CASSLNGGGTGELFF; DNA: TGTGCCAGCAGCTTGAACGGGGGGGGCACCGGGGAGCTGTTTTTT
J: TRBJ2-7; D: -; size: -; V: TRBV9; CDR3: CASSVEARVSSYEQYF; DNA: TGTGCCAGCAGCGTAGAGGCCAGGGTTAGTTCCTACGAGCAGTACTTC
J: TRBJ2-1; D: -; size: -; V: TRBV7-3; CDR3: CASSSGGHGEQFF; DNA: TGTGCCAGCAGCTCCGGGGGCCACGGTGAGCAGTTCTTC
J: TRBJ2-2; D: TRBD1; size: -; V: TRBV7-2; CDR3: CASSSQATGSGELFF; DNA: TGTGCCAGCAGCTCCCAGGCGACAGGGAGCGGGGAGCTGTTTTTT
J: TRBJ1-3; D: TRBD1; size: -; V: TRBV24-1; CDR3: CATELTGGFSGNTIYF; DNA: TGTGCCACCGAGCTGACAGGGGGTTTCTCTGGAAACACCATATATTTT
J: TRBJ2-3; D: -; size: -; V: TRBV19; CDR3: CASSKGRTDTQYF; DNA: TGTGCCAGTAGTAAAGGGCGCACAGATACGCAGTATTTT
J: TRBJ1-1; D: -; size: -; V: TRBV19; CDR3: CASRSSTGRGSTEAFF; DNA: TGTGCCAGTAGGTCGTCTACGGGTCGGGGGAGCACTGAAGCTTTCTTT
J: TRBJ2-2; D: -; size: -; V: TRBV7-8; CDR3: CASSPRGGANTGELFF; DNA: TGTGCCAGCAGCCCTAGGGGGGGGGCGAACACCGGGGAGCTGTTTTTT
J: TRBJ2-2; D: TRBD2; size: -; V: TRBV11-2; CDR3: CASSRGLAGELFF; DNA: TGTGCCAGCAGCCGGGGACTAGCCGGGGAGCTGTTTTTT
J: TRBJ1-6; D: -; size: -; V: TRBV3-1/TRBV3-2; CDR3: CASSQDRGNSPLHF; DNA: TGTGCCAGCAGCCAAGATCGGGGGAATTCACCCCTCCACTTT
J: TRBJ1-2; D: TRBD1; size: few; V: TRBV6-2/TRBV6-3; CDR3: CASSPTGAGLYGYTF; DNA: TGTGCCAGCAGCCCGACAGGGGCTGGCCTCTATGGCTACACCTTC
J: TRBJ2-7; D: TRBD1; size: -; V: TRBV7-9; CDR3: CASSRSPGQLSYEQYF; DNA: TGTGCCAGCAGCCGTTCACCGGGACAGCTATCCTACGAGCAGTACTTC
J: TRBJ2-3; D: TRBD1; size: -; V: TRBV10-3; CDR3: CATSSPRDSAGDTQYF; DNA: TGTGCCACTTCTTCACCCCGGGACAGCGCTGGAGATACGCAGTATTTT
J: TRBJ2-5; D: TRBD1; size: -; V: TRBV6-5; CDR3: CASRGTEETQYF; DNA: TGTGCCAGCAGAGGGACAGAAGAGACCCAGTACTTC
J: TRBJ2-1; D: TRBD2; size: -; V: TRBV3-1/TRBV3-2; CDR3: CASSHSTSAHNEQFF; DNA: TGTGCCAGCAGCCATTCGACTAGCGCTCACAATGAGCAGTTCTTC
J: TRBJ1-2; D: TRBD1; size: -; V: TRBV19; CDR3: CASSIDRGLYGYTF; DNA: TGTGCCAGTAGTATAGACAGGGGGCTCTATGGCTACACCTTC
J: TRBJ2-7; D: -; size: -; V: TRBV29-1; CDR3: CSALDTTSYEQYF; DNA: TGCAGCGCCCTGGACACAACTTCCTACGAGCAGTACTTC
J: TRBJ2-6; D: TRBD1; size: once; V: TRBV7-9; CDR3: CASSLTPRGLLAGANVLTF; DNA: TGTGCCAGCAGCCTAACCCCCAGGGGGCTCCTGGCTGGGGCCAACGTCCTGACTTTC
J: TRBJ1-2; D: -; size: -; V: TRBV9; CDR3: CASSVGGQYYGYTF; DNA: TGTGCCAGCAGCGTAGGCGGACAGTACTATGGCTACACCTTC
J: TRBJ2-1; D: TRBD2; size: -; V: TRBV19; CDR3: CASSVTSGGANEQFF; DNA: TGTGCCAGTAGTGTCACTAGCGGGGGGGCCAATGAGCAGTTCTTC
J: TRBJ2-1; D: TRBD1; size: -; V: TRBV28; CDR3: CASSLLGTGKYNEQFF; DNA: TGTGCCAGCAGTTTATTAGGGACAGGGAAATACAATGAGCAGTTCTTC
J: TRBJ1-2; D: TRBD1; size: -; V: TRBV10-3; CDR3: CAIAGTGTTYGYTF; DNA: TGTGCCATCGCAGGGACAGGGACAACCTATGGCTACACCTTC
J: TRBJ2-1; D: -; size: once; V: TRBV5-1; CDR3: CASSRGAGLDNEQFF; DNA: TGCGCCAGCAGCCGGGGGGCAGGGCTCGACAATGAGCAGTTCTTC
J: TRBJ2-7; D: -; size: -; V: TRBV12-3/TRBV12-4; CDR3: CASSYRDREQYF; DNA: TGTGCCAGCAGTTACAGGGATCGCGAGCAGTACTTC
J: TRBJ1-6; D: TRBD1; size: many; V: TRBV5-4; CDR3: CASSLADRLNSPLHF; DNA: TGTGCCAGCAGCTTGGCGGACAGGCTTAATTCACCCCTCCACTTT
J: TRBJ2-1; D: TRBD1; size: few; V: TRBV7-9; CDR3: CASSLMTGGYNEQFF; DNA: TGTGCCAGCAGCTTAATGACAGGGGGATACAATGAGCAGTTCTTC
J: TRBJ2-3; D: -; size: -; V: TRBV27; CDR3: CASSLRGDTQYF; DNA: TGTGCCAGCAGTTTACGGGGTGATACGCAGTATTTT
J: TRBJ2-1; D: -; size: -; V: TRBV25-1; CDR3: CASSEYRHNEQFF; DNA: TGTGCCAGCAGTGAATACCGGCACAATGAGCAGTTCTTC
J: TRBJ2-1; D: TRBD1; size: -; V: TRBV6-2/TRBV6-3; CDR3: CASSSPGQGHNEQFF; DNA: TGTGCCAGCAGCTCACCGGGACAGGGTCACAATGAGCAGTTCTTC
J: TRBJ2-3; D: TRBD1; size: -; V: TRBV5-1; CDR3: CASSSGQVGDTQYF; DNA: TGCGCCAGCAGCTCTGGACAGGTGGGGGATACGCAGTATTTT
J: TRBJ2-7; D: -; size: -; V: TRBV27; CDR3: CASSSQNRVNYEQYF; DNA: TGTGCCAGCAGTTCACAGAACAGGGTCAATTACGAGCAGTACTTC
J: TRBJ2-6; D: -; size: -; V: TRBV2; CDR3: CASTGSGANVLTF; DNA: TGTGCCAGCACCGGTTCTGGGGCCAACGTCCTGACTTTC
J: TRBJ2-7; D: TRBD2; size: -; V: TRBV3-1/TRBV3-2; CDR3: CASSRTSGGTYEQYF; DNA: TGTGCCAGCAGCCGGACTAGCGGGGGGACCTACGAGCAGTACTTC
J: TRBJ1-2; D: TRBD1; size: few; V: TRBV5-5; CDR3: CASSLTGDYGYTF; DNA: TGTGCCAGCAGCTTAACAGGGGACTATGGCTACACCTTC
J: TRBJ2-3; D: -; size: -; V: TRBV21-1; CDR3: CASSKEGGWTSGSSTDTQYF; DNA: TGTGCCAGCAGCAAAGAGGGGGGATGGACTAGCGGGAGCAGCACAGATACGCAGTATTTT
J: TRBJ2-3; D: TRBD1; size: -; V: TRBV18; CDR3: CASSPNGQADTQYF; DNA: TGTGCCAGCTCACCTAACGGACAGGCAGATACGCAGTATTTT
J: TRBJ1-1; D: -; size: few; V: TRBV24-1; CDR3: CATSGGGNTEAFF; DNA: TGTGCCACCAGTGGAGGTGGGAACACTGAAGCTTTCTTT
J: TRBJ2-7; D: -; size: few; V: TRBV7-9; CDR3: CASSLGGQNYEQYF; DNA: TGTGCCAGCAGCTTGGGGGGCCAGAACTACGAGCAGTACTTC
J: TRBJ1-2; D: TRBD1; size: -; V: TRBV28; CDR3: CASSPGTGYGYTF; DNA: TGTGCCAGCAGTCCCGGGACAGGCTATGGCTACACCTTC
J: TRBJ1-5; D: -; size: -; V: TRBV7-3; CDR3: CASSSGLGQPQHF; DNA: TGTGCCAGCAGCTCAGGGTTGGGTCAGCCCCAGCATTTT
J: TRBJ2-3; D: -; size: -; V: TRBV4-1; CDR3: CASSQDRGVGTQYF; DNA: TGCGCCAGCAGCCAAGATCGGGGAGTAGGTACGCAGTATTTT
J: TRBJ1-2; D: -; size: -; V: TRBV6-5; CDR3: CASSLRGGAANYGYTF; DNA: TGTGCCAGCAGTTTACGGGGGGGTGCGGCTAACTATGGCTACACCTTC
J: TRBJ2-5; D: -; size: -; V: TRBV7-3; CDR3: CASGPRAGPQETQYF; DNA: TGTGCCAGCGGCCCGAGGGCAGGGCCACAAGAGACCCAGTACTTC
J: TRBJ1-3; D: -; size: -; V: TRBV7-6; CDR3: CASSLTVYPTGNTIYF; DNA: TGTGCCAGCAGCTTAACAGTATACCCTACTGGAAACACCATATATTTT
J: TRBJ1-2; D: -; size: -; V: TRBV10-3; CDR3: CAISIRQDYGYTF; DNA: TGTGCCATCAGTATTAGGCAAGACTATGGCTACACCTTC
J: TRBJ1-4; D: -; size: -; V: TRBV6-5; CDR3: CASSYSAGEKLFF; DNA: TGTGCCAGCAGTTACTCGGCCGGCGAAAAACTGTTTTTT
J: TRBJ2-2; D: -; size: -; V: TRBV9; CDR3: CASRPLGGTGELFF; DNA: TGTGCCAGCAGACCTCTGGGGGGTACCGGGGAGCTGTTTTTT
J: TRBJ2-3; D: TRBD2; size: -; V: TRBV9; CDR3: CASSVGVAGGTDTQYF; DNA: TGTGCCAGCAGCGTAGGGGTAGCGGGCGGCACAGATACGCAGTATTTT
J: TRBJ2-5; D: -; size: -; V: TRBV15; CDR3: CATSRSVKETQYF; DNA: TGTGCCACCAGCAGATCCGTTAAAGAGACCCAGTACTTC
J: TRBJ2-5; D: TRBD2; size: -; V: TRBV15; CDR3: CATSRDLGLAAQETQYF; DNA: TGTGCCACCAGCAGAGATCTCGGGCTAGCGGCCCAAGAGACCCAGTACTTC
J: TRBJ1-6; D: -; size: -; V: TRBV5-6; CDR3: CASSFRGADSPLHF; DNA: TGTGCCAGCAGCTTTCGGGGGGCAGATTCACCCCTCCACTTT
J: TRBJ2-7; D: TRBD1; size: -; V: TRBV6-5; CDR3: CASRQTGTGKYEQYF; DNA: TGTGCCAGCAGACAGACCGGGACAGGGAAATACGAGCAGTACTTC
J: TRBJ1-5; D: -; size: -; V: TRBV11-2; CDR3: CASSRDNSNQPQHF; DNA: TGTGCCAGCAGCCGGGACAATAGCAATCAGCCCCAGCATTTT
J: TRBJ1-2; D: -; size: -; V: TRBV30; CDR3: CAWSVLGGVKGYTF; DNA: TGTGCCTGGAGTGTACTTGGGGGAGTGAAGGGCTACACCTTC
J: TRBJ1-2; D: -; size: -; V: TRBV7-8; CDR3: CASSPRGRSRGNYGYTF; DNA: TGTGCCAGCAGCCCCAGGGGCCGCTCCAGGGGTAACTATGGCTACACCTTC